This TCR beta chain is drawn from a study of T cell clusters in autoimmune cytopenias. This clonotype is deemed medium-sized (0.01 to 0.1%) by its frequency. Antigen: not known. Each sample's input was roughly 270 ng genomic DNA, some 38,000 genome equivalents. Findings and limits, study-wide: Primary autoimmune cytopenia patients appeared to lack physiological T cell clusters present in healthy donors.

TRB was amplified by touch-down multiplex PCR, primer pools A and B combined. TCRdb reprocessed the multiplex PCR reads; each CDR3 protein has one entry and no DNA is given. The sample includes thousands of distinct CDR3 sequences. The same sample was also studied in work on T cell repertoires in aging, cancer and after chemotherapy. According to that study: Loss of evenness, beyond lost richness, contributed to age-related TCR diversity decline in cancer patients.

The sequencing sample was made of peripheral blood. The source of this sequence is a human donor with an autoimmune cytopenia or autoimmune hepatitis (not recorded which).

The CDR3 sequence: CAWSLGVDTQYF. The chain is built from TRBV30 and TRBJ2-3. In germline, CDR1 is GTSNPN, CDR2 SVGIG (reference sequence). The CDR3 covers 12 residues.